A single sample is the source of the 20 T cell receptor beta chains below, sequenced in a study of blood T cell repertoires in COVID-19. Libraries were prepared by immunoSEQ multiplex PCR; TCRdb keeps only in-frame clonotypes and omits some of them. The sample contains about 170,000 clones, around nine tenths of which appear only once. Sample: peripheral blood. The receptors were sampled from a man aged 50 or older with acute or convalescent COVID-19.

The chain carries TRBV12-5 and TRBJ1-2; no clear D gene. This CDR3 has 12 amino acids. Germline lookup yields CDR1 LGHNT and CDR2 FRNRAP. The V end was cut by 8 bases, the J end by 8 bases, with 15 bases between. CDR3 loop: CASTLGGRGYTF. The CDR3 nucleotides are TGTGCTAGTACTCTTGGAGGTAGAGGCTACACCTTC.

DNA of the CDR3: TGTGCCAGCAGCCGGAAGGGAGGAGCGGGAGGGCCCGAGCAGTACTTC. Translation: CASSRKGGAGGPEQYF. The chain couples TRBV5-6 to TRBJ2-7; TRBD2 aligns across 10 bases. Per germline, CDR1 SGHDT and CDR2 YYEEEE. V lost 4 bases and J lost 6; bases outside the gene matches: 13. The CDR3 covers 16 residues.

The rearrangement links TRBV11-2 to TRBJ2-7; D not certain. V was trimmed by 1 base and J by 7 bases, leaving 5 bases between them. The germline gives CDR1 SGHAT, CDR2 FQNNGV. This CDR3 contains 11 residues. CDR3 bases: TGTGCCAGCAGCTTAGCGGTAGAGCAGTACTTC. It encodes CASSLAVEQYF.

This clone was detected only once. The genes are TRBV25-1 and TRBJ2-3, with 10 nucleotides matching TRBD1. Germline CDR1 MGHDK, CDR2 SYGVNS. The ends lost 5 bases at V and 1 base at J; junction bases unmatched: 3. CDR3 size: 15 residues. CDR3 nucleotide sequence: TGTGCCAGCAGTCCCGGGACAGGGGGCACAGATACGCAGTATTTT. This encodes CASSPGTGGTDTQYF.

This chain connects TRBV19 to TRBJ2-7; 9 nucleotides align to TRBD2. The CDR3 runs 16 residues. Germline CDR1 is LNHDA and CDR2 is SQIVND (reference sequence). With V trimmed by 9 bases and J by 5 bases, 17 bases remained unmatched. CDR3 loop: CASSGVIAGVGNEQYF. CDR3 coding DNA: TGTGCCAGCTCAGGAGTGATAGCGGGAGTCGGCAACGAGCAGTACTTC.

This rearrangement joins TRBV7-8 to TRBJ2-5; D is unresolved. Germline loops: CDR1 SGHVS, CDR2 FQNEAQ. Trimming removed 6 bases at V and 1 base at J, with 9 bases between. The CDR3 has 13 amino acids. The CDR3 spells CASRPFGQETQYF. In DNA, the CDR3 is TGTGCCAGCAGGCCGTTCGGCCAAGAGACCCAGTACTTC.

This clone was recorded once. The chain combines TRBV9 with TRBJ2-1, with 15 bases fitting TRBD2. Germline V gene sequence: CDR1 SGDLS, CDR2 YYNGEE. Losses at the gene ends were 4 bases for V and 0 bases for J; bases not matched to a gene: 11. There are 20 residues in the CDR3. CDR3 in DNA: TGTGCCAGCAGCCCAAGGGGGGGACTAGCGGGAGGAACCTCCTACAATGAGCAGTTCTTC. Translation: CASSPRGGLAGGTSYNEQFF.

The chain couples TRBV30 to TRBJ2-5, with 13 nucleotides matching TRBD2. This CDR3 contains 14 residues. The V segment lost 0 bases and the J segment 5 bases; nucleotides outside the gene matches: 0. Germline V gives CDR1 GTSNPN, CDR2 SVGIG (reference sequence). The CDR3 DNA sequence: TGTGCCTGGAGTGTACTAGCGGGGGGGGAGACCCAGTACTTC. Protein product: CAWSVLAGGETQYF.

In its sample, this clone was seen a few times. The chain has TRBV18 and TRBJ2-5, with TRBD2 identical over 8 bases. The CDR3 consists of 15 residues. CDR1 and CDR2 (germline): KGHSH, LQKENI. Losses at the gene ends were 3 bases for V and 1 base for J; bases not matched to a gene: 4. The DNA for the CDR3 is TGTGCCAGCTCACCGGCGAGCGGGGGCCAAGAGACCCAGTACTTC. Translated, it gives CASSPASGGQETQYF. Full variable domain (rest looked up from reference TRBV18 and TRBJ2-5): NAGVMQNPRHLVRRRGQEARLRCSPMKGHSHVYWYRQLPEEGLKFMVYLQKENIIDESGMPKERFSAEFPKEGPSILRIQQVVRGDSAAYFCASSPASGGQETQYFGPGTRLLVL.

The rearrangement links TRBV6-5 to TRBJ2-2, with 7 bases lining up with TRBD2. V lost 3 bases and J lost 3; bases outside the gene matches: 4. The CDR3 extends over 15 amino acids. Germline assignment: CDR1 MNHEY and CDR2 SVGAGI. CDR3 region: CASSYGGRDTGELFF. CDR3 DNA: TGTGCCAGCAGTTATGGCGGGAGAGACACCGGGGAGCTGTTTTTT.

The chain uses TRBV28 and TRBJ2-7; 9 bases are shared with TRBD1. V dropped 6 bases and J dropped 4; count of bases not matched to a gene: 7. Germline V gene lookup returns CDR1 MDHEN and CDR2 SYDVKM. The CDR3 length is 14 residues. The CDR3 DNA follows: TGTGCCAGCAGGGGGGACAGGGTAAAATACGAGCAGTACTTC. Residues: CASRGDRVKYEQYF.

Here the CDR3 reads CASSAERTSGGNEQFF. The CDR3 nucleotides are TGTGCCAGCAGCGCGGAGAGGACTAGCGGGGGCAATGAGCAGTTCTTC. V is TRBV9 and J is TRBJ2-1, with 13 bases identical to TRBD2. There are 16 residues in the CDR3. With 3 bases clipped from V and 6 bases from J, the junction kept 6 bases outside the gene matches. Germline CDR1 SGDLS, CDR2 YYNGEE.

J is TRBJ2-5 and V is TRBV5-4; unclear D gene. The CDR3 totals 13 residues. Germline V gene data show CDR1 as SGHNT and CDR2 as YYREEE (reference sequence). Trimming took 2 bases from V and 1 from J, leaving 6 bases between them. CDR3 in DNA: TGTGCCAGCAGCTTTTCCGGCCAAGAGACCCAGTACTTC. It codes for CASSFSGQETQYF.

The chain carries TRBV7-9 and TRBJ1-3, with D uncertain. The germline gives CDR1 SEHNR, CDR2 FQNEAQ (reference sequence). The CDR3 has 14 amino acids. V dropped 2 bases and J dropped 1 base, with 6 bases sitting between them. The CDR3 here is CASSLLESGNTIYF. CDR3 DNA: TGTGCCAGCAGCTTACTGGAGTCTGGAAACACCATATATTTT.

V and J are TRBV28 and TRBJ1-6; D possibly corresponds to TRBD1 (6 bases). V lost 6 bases, J lost 0 bases, and 9 bases lay in between. The CDR3 is made up of 15 amino acids. CDR1 is MDHEN and CDR2 is SYDVKM in the germline V gene. CDR3: CASRMTGSYNSPLHF. The CDR3 bases are TGTGCCAGCAGAATGACAGGCTCCTATAATTCACCCCTCCACTTT. The full variable domain, completed using reference TRBV28 and TRBJ1-6, is DVKVTQSSRYLVKRTGEKVFLECVQDMDHENMFWYRQDPGLGLRLIYFSYDVKMKEKGDIPEGYSVSREKKERFSLILESASTNQTSMYLCASRMTGSYNSPLHFGNGTRLTVT.

V gene TRBV4-2 combines with J gene TRBJ1-5; D is undetermined. V shed 2 bases and J shed 4 bases, with 9 bases lying between them. The CDR3 contains 14 residues. Germline V gene lookup returns CDR1 LGHNA and CDR2 YNFKEQ. This chain's CDR3 is CASSQLLLNQPQHF. The CDR3, as DNA: TGTGCCAGCAGCCAATTGTTATTAAATCAGCCCCAGCATTTT.

V and J are TRBV18 and TRBJ2-7; D might be TRBD2 (6 bases). CDR1 and CDR2 (germline): KGHSH, LQKENI. The CDR3 runs 14 residues. V was clipped by 4 bases and J by 2 bases, with 12 bases between them. The CDR3 DNA reads as TGTGCCAGCTCACGCGGGACGGCAGCCTACGAGCAGTACGTC. As protein: CASSRGTAAYEQYV.

The chain couples TRBV7-9 to TRBJ2-5, with unresolved D. V was pared by 1 base and J by 5 bases, with 8 bases between. There are 13 residues in the CDR3. CDR1 is SEHNR, CDR2 FQNEAQ, per germline (reference sequence). CDR3 sequence reads: CASSLVVEETQYF. The CDR3 DNA is TGTGCCAGCAGCTTAGTGGTTGAGGAGACCCAGTACTTC.

The chain combines TRBV5-8 with TRBJ1-2, with 8 bases that match TRBD1. Germline lookup yields CDR1 SGHTS and CDR2 YDEGEE. The CDR3 loop spans 14 amino acids. Germline trimming cut 3 bases from V and 8 bases from J; bases unmatched to any gene: 9. The CDR3 DNA is TGTGCCAGCAGCTCGATGGACAGGGCGGGCGGCTACACCTTC. Translating it yields CASSSMDRAGGYTF. Combining the CDR3 with reference TRBV5-8 and TRBJ1-2 gives the whole variable domain EAGVTQSPTHLIKTRGQQATLRCSPISGHTSVYWYQQALGLGLQFLLWYDEGEERNRGNFPPRFSGRQFPNYSSELNVNALELEDSALYLCASSSMDRAGGYTFGSGTRLTVV.

V usage is TRBV25-1 and J usage is TRBJ2-7, with D hard to call. Germline-derived CDR1 and CDR2 are MGHDK and SYGVNS. The CDR3 runs 13 residues. The V end lost 1 base, the J end lost 4 bases, and 8 bases lay between the germline ends. CDR3 protein: CASSELRVYEQYF. CDR3 DNA: TGTGCCAGCAGTGAATTACGGGTATACGAGCAGTACTTC.